The rows below give T cell receptor beta chains drawn from one sample of a study of regulatory T cells in long-lasting Graves disease. TCRdb independently ran MiXCR on the multiplex PCR reads; one entry per CDR3 protein. The sample records approximately 540,000 distinct CDR3 sequences, 12% being singletons. These same records also appear under a second study, on T cells in Graves' hyperthyroidism and ophthalmopathy.

Sequencing was performed on peripheral blood mononuclear cells (PBMCs), taken at new diagnosis, from a patient treated with antithyroid drugs. Source of these receptors: a woman aged 25 to 45 with Graves disease. Both conserved end residues are part of each CDR3. A D gene is named only where the DNA matches it firmly. Clone size, where shown, is once, few, many, or a class for clones that have expanded.

clone_size d_call j_call v_call cdr3_aa cdr3_nt
many - TRBJ2-3 TRBV19 CASTDWAMSDTQYF TGTGCCAGTACCGACTGGGCTATGTCAGATACGCAGTATTTT
few TRBD2 TRBJ2-1 TRBV6-2/TRBV6-3 CASSLAGESDEQFF TGTGCCAGCAGTCTAGCGGGAGAATCGGATGAGCAGTTCTTC
many TRBD1 TRBJ2-7 TRBV28 CAHGGTGGTYEQYF TGTGCCCATGGGGGGACAGGGGGGACCTACGAGCAGTACTTC
- - TRBJ2-7 TRBV20-1 CSASYLPWIEQYF TGCAGTGCTAGTTATCTACCGTGGATCGAGCAGTACTTC
- TRBD1 TRBJ2-7 TRBV19 CASSSRGFGYEQYF TGTGCCAGTAGTTCCAGGGGGTTCGGCTACGAGCAGTACTTC
many TRBD2 TRBJ2-5 TRBV4-3 CASSPYPTSGSNQETQYF TGCGCCAGCAGCCCCTACCCGACTAGCGGGAGTAACCAAGAGACCCAGTACTTC
many TRBD2 TRBJ2-1 TRBV7-3 CASSLRVAGVNEQFF TGTGCCAGCAGCTTACGGGTAGCGGGAGTCAATGAGCAGTTCTTC
many - TRBJ2-3 TRBV20-1 CSARRLRHTQYF TGCAGTGCTAGACGCTTAAGACATACGCAGTATTTT
- TRBD1 TRBJ2-7 TRBV5-6 CASSLMGQRYEQYF TGTGCCAGCAGCCTGATGGGACAGCGGTACGAGCAGTACTTC
- TRBD2 TRBJ2-1 TRBV6-1 CASSPLAGKGNEQFF TGTGCCAGCAGTCCATTAGCGGGGAAGGGGAATGAGCAGTTCTTC
- TRBD1 TRBJ2-7 TRBV4-1 CASKQNRGRGEQYF TGCGCCAGCAAGCAGAACAGGGGGCGCGGGGAGCAGTACTTC
- - TRBJ2-4 TRBV6-2/TRBV6-3 CASSEASTKNIQYF TGTGCCAGCAGTGAAGCTAGTACCAAAAACATTCAGTACTTC
- - TRBJ2-5 TRBV24-1 CATSDLWQGRETLYF TGTGCCACCAGTGATTTGTGGCAGGGACGAGAGACCCTGTACTTC
- TRBD2 TRBJ2-7 TRBV20-1 CSAYSGLSYEQYF TGCAGTGCTTATAGCGGGCTCTCCTACGAGCAGTACTTC
few - TRBJ2-1 TRBV20-1 CSATETGSVQFF TGCAGTGCTACGGAAACTGGTTCAGTTCAGTTCTTC
- - TRBJ2-2 TRBV19 CATRPGTSATGELFF TGTGCCACCCGCCCCGGGACCTCGGCAACCGGGGAGCTGTTTTTT
many TRBD2 TRBJ2-7 TRBV2 CASSVSGDRYEQYF TGTGCCAGCAGTGTGAGCGGGGATCGTTACGAGCAGTACTTC
many - TRBJ2-6 TRBV28 CASSLIGANVLTF TGTGCCAGCAGTTTAATTGGGGCCAACGTCCTGACTTTC
- - TRBJ1-1 TRBV7-8 CASSLARGPRHTEAFF TGTGCCAGCAGCTTAGCTCGGGGTCCCCGGCACACTGAAGCTTTCTTT
few TRBD2 TRBJ2-1 TRBV12-3/TRBV12-4 CASSLGTSGRKEFF TGTGCCAGCAGTTTAGGGACTAGCGGGCGAAAGGAGTTCTTC
many - TRBJ2-5 TRBV12-3/TRBV12-4 CASSLHRVQETQYF TGTGCCAGCAGTCTACACAGGGTACAAGAGACCCAGTACTTC
many - TRBJ2-7 TRBV24-1 CATSEGGSTHEQYF TGTGCCACCAGTGAAGGGGGGAGCACCCACGAGCAGTACTTC
many - TRBJ1-3 TRBV4-1 CASSLLGLAGRATIYF TGCGCCAGCAGCCTGTTGGGTTTGGCAGGGAGGGCCACCATATATTTT
many TRBD1 TRBJ1-5 TRBV12-3/TRBV12-4 CASSWMQGVVGQYSNQPQHF TGTGCCAGCTCGTGGATGCAGGGGGTGGTGGGCCAATATAGCAATCAGCCCCAGCATTTT
many - TRBJ2-1 TRBV20-1 CSAREGFYNEQFF TGCAGTGCTAGAGAGGGCTTCTACAATGAGCAGTTCTTC
- TRBD2 TRBJ2-7 TRBV29-1 CSVEEKGSGAYYEQYF TGCAGCGTTGAAGAAAAGGGTAGCGGGGCATACTACGAGCAGTACTTC